The clone carrying this T cell receptor (beta chain) has a handful of counts. CDR1 SNHLY and CDR2 FYNNEI come from the germline V gene. The CDR3 spans 16 residues. Trimming took 1 base from V and 0 from J, leaving 7 bases between them. The repertoire was sequenced with immunoSEQ multiplex PCR; TCRdb's copy has only in-frame clones and lacks some. Among under 300,000 clones listed, about 82% were seen once. The sample originates from a study of blood T cell repertoires in COVID-19. Across the whole study: Material from acute and convalescent COVID-19 was sourced from the United States, Italy and Spain.

The chain combines TRBV2 with TRBJ2-6, with D unclear. Material for sequencing was peripheral blood. This receptor was obtained from an older man with acute or convalescent COVID-19. The CDR3 sequence is CASSEGRFSGANVLTF. In DNA, the CDR3 is TGTGCCAGCAGTGAAGGCAGGTTCTCTGGGGCCAACGTCCTGACTTTC.